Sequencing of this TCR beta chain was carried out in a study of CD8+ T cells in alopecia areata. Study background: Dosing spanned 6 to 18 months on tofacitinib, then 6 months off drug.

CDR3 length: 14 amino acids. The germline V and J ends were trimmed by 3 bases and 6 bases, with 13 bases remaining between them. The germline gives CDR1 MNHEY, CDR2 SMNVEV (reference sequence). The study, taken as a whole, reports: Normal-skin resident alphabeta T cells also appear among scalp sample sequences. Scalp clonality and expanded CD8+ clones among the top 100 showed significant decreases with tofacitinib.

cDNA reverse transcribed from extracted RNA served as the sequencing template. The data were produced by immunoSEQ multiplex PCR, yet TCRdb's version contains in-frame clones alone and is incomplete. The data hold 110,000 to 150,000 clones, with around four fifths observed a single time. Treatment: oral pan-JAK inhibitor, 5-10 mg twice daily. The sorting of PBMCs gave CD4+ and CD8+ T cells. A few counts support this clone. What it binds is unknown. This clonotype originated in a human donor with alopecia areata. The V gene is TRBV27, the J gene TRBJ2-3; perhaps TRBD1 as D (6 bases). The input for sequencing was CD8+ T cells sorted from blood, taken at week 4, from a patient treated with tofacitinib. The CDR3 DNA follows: TGTGCCAGCAGTTTCCAGTTTCAGGGGGATACGCAGTATTTT. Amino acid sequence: CASSFQFQGDTQYF.